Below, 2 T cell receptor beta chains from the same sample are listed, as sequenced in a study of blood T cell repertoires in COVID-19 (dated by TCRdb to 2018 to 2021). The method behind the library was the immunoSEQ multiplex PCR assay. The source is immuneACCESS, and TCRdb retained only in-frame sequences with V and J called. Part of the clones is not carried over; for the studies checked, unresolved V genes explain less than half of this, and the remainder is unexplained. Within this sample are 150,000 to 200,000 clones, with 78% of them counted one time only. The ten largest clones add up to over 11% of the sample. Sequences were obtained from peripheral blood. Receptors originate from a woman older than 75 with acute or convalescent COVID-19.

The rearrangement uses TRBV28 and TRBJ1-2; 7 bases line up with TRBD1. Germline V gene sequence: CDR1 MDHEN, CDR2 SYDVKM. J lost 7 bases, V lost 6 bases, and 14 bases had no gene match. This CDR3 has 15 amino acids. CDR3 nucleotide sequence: TGTGCCAGCAGCCCCGGAGACAGGGCGGCGTCTGGCTACACCTTC. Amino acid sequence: CASSPGDRAASGYTF.

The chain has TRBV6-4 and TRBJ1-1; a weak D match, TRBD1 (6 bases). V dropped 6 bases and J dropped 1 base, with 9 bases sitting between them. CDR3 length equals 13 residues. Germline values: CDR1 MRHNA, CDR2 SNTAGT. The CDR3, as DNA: TGTGCCAGCAGATCCAGGGGGAACACTGAAGCTTTCTTT. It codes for CASRSRGNTEAFF.